The source of this T cell receptor beta chain is a study of blood T cell repertoires in COVID-19. In the study overall: Samples taken during acute and convalescent COVID-19 were collected in the United States, Italy and Spain. Sample material is recorded as cDNA or gDNA derived from T cells, B-cell-depleted T cells, or PBMCs.

V lost 4 bases, J lost 7 bases, and 8 bases lay in between. CDR1 is MDHEN, CDR2 SYDVKM, per germline. The CDR3 has 12 amino acids. As handled by the study authors: Amplification from reference gene primers served as the basis for estimated nucleated cell counts. Measured with immunoSEQ multiplex PCR; TCRdb has only the in-frame clones, and not every one. Clone size and the V and J calls come from that table; the DNA yielded D and trimming. The sample records approximately 92,000 clones, roughly 80% being singletons. In this sample, this clone turned up once. V usage is TRBV28 and J usage is TRBJ1-5; no firm D call. Sequenced material: peripheral blood. The TCR comes from a man aged 45-65 years with acute or convalescent COVID-19. The CDR3 loop reads CASSWPGQPQHF. Written as DNA, the CDR3 is TGTGCCAGCAGTTGGCCTGGCCAGCCCCAGCATTTT.